Each of the 17 T cell receptor beta chains below was sequenced from the same sample in a study of regulatory T cells in long-lasting Graves disease. To make TCR beta libraries, researchers used iRepertoire HTBI primers and Arm-PCR of CDR3 regions. From the multiplex PCR reads, TCRdb called clonotypes with MiXCR, one entry per CDR3 protein. Found here are 500,000 to 700,000 distinct CDR3 sequences, approximately 31% of them singletons; the top ten hold under 50%. The time point: persistent/refractory GD, antithyroid drugs over 5 years with positive TRAb. Scientists built the TCR library using RNA that was extracted from PBMCs. This sample comprised peripheral blood mononuclear cells (PBMCs), obtained when the disease was refractory, from a patient treated with antithyroid drugs. These receptors were taken from a female donor with Graves disease.

This clonotype was counted only a few times. J is TRBJ1-1 and V is TRBV7-3; the match to TRBD1 covers 7 bases. This CDR3 is built from 17 residues. J lost 0 bases, V lost 2 bases, and 9 bases had no gene match. Germline assignment: CDR1 SGHTA and CDR2 FQGTGA. The CDR3 DNA reads TGTGCCAGCAGCTTAGGACCCACCGGGACAGTGAACACTGAAGCTTTCTTT. Residues: CASSLGPTGTVNTEAFF. The whole variable domain, filled in from reference TRBV7-3 and TRBJ1-1, reads GAGVSQTPSNKVTEKGKYVELRCDPISGHTALYWYRQSLGQGPEFLIYFQGTGAADDSGLPNDRFFAVRPEGSVSTLKIQRTERGDSAVYLCASSLGPTGTVNTEAFFGQGTRLTVV.

This clonotype showed up just a few times. The chain recombines TRBV20-1 with TRBJ2-7; 8 bases line up with TRBD2. Germline V gives CDR1 DFQATT, CDR2 SNEGSKA (reference sequence). The CDR3 is made up of 14 amino acids. Trimming at V came to 3 bases and at J to 4 bases, leaving 8 bases not matched to a gene. CDR3 sequence: CSASGTRKVYEQYF. DNA of the CDR3: TGCAGTGCTAGCGGGACTAGGAAAGTATACGAGCAGTACTTC.

There are many counts of this clonotype. The chain has TRBV3-1 and TRBJ2-5; TRBD2 might be the D (5 bases). Trimming pared 2 bases from V and 4 bases from J, leaving 5 bases between. The germline CDR1 and CDR2 sequences are LGHDT and YNNKEL (reference sequence). The CDR3 is made up of 12 amino acids. The CDR3 spells CASSQLAETQYF. CDR3 DNA sequence: TGTGCCAGCAGCCAACTAGCAGAGACCCAGTACTTC.

This clonotype came up a few times. J is TRBJ1-1 and V is TRBV19; D not certain. CDR1 and CDR2 from the germline V gene are LNHDA and SQIVND (reference sequence). This CDR3 contains 13 residues. Trimming left V 2 bases short and J 2 bases short, with 6 bases between. The CDR3 region is CASSIRRNTEAFF. DNA for the CDR3: TGTGCCAGTAGTATAAGACGTAACACTGAAGCTTTCTTT.

This clonotype has only a few counts. The rearrangement links TRBV2 to TRBJ2-7; unclear D gene. Deletions cut 1 base from V and 3 bases from J, with 10 bases between. Germline values: CDR1 SNHLY, CDR2 FYNNEI. CDR3 length equals 14 residues. The CDR3 region has the DNA TGTGCCAGCAGTGAAGTAAGTCACCACTACGAGCAGTACTTC. The encoded protein is CASSEVSHHYEQYF.

This clonotype turned up a few times. This chain links TRBV2 with TRBJ2-1, with D unresolved. The V end lost 9 bases, the J end lost 0 bases, and 9 bases lay between the germline ends. CDR1 and CDR2 (germline): SNHLY, FYNNEI. CDR3 length: 13 residues. CDR3 nucleotide sequence: TGTGCCAGTAGAGACTCCTCCTACAATGAGCAGTTCTTC. Translation: CASRDSSYNEQFF.

This clonotype was counted between two and nine times. This rearrangement joins TRBV3-1 to TRBJ1-5; D might be TRBD1 (5 bases). CDR3 length: 14 amino acids. V was clipped by 2 bases and J by 4 bases, with 9 bases between them. Germline V gives CDR1 LGHDT, CDR2 YNNKEL (reference sequence). CDR3 sequence reads: CASSQYQGNQPQHF. CDR3 in DNA: TGTGCCAGCAGCCAATACCAGGGAAATCAGCCCCAGCATTTT.

The chain couples TRBV19 to TRBJ1-5; D gene uncertain. This CDR3 is built from 13 residues. Germline assignment: CDR1 LNHDA and CDR2 SQIVND (reference sequence). V shed 0 bases and J shed 9 bases, with 9 bases lying between them. CDR3 in DNA: TGTGCCAGTAGTATAGATACCGCTTTGCCCCAGCATTTT. As protein: CASSIDTALPQHF.

The chain links TRBV20-1 to TRBJ2-7; 10 bases are shared with TRBD1. V shed 0 bases, J shed 6 bases, and the junction held 8 bases outside the gene matches. The CDR3 contains 15 residues. Germline V gene sequence: CDR1 DFQATT, CDR2 SNEGSKA (reference sequence). In DNA form, the CDR3 reads TGCAGTGCTAGAGATAGCGAGACAGGGGGCGCCGAGCAGTACTTC. It encodes CSARDSETGGAEQYF.

This clonotype was recorded many times. The chain carries TRBV2 and TRBJ2-7; D possibly corresponds to TRBD2 (7 bases). The CDR3 is made up of 12 amino acids. Per the germline V gene, CDR1 is SNHLY and CDR2 is FYNNEI. V dropped 8 bases and J dropped 4 bases, with 12 bases sitting between them. The DNA of the CDR3 is TGTGCCAGCGGGGAGGGGGTGTACGAGCAGTACTTC. Its translation: CASGEGVYEQYF.

V is TRBV28 and J is TRBJ1-6; 8 nucleotides align to TRBD1. The V gene's germline CDR1 is MDHEN and CDR2 SYDVKM. V lost 9 bases, J lost 5 bases, and 6 bases stayed unmatched. This CDR3 spans 14 amino acids. In DNA form, the CDR3 reads TGTGCCAGTTGGACAGGGTTGCATAATTCACCCCTCCACTTT. Its translation: CASWTGLHNSPLHF.

This clonotype was observed at least ten times. The rearrangement uses TRBV3-1 and TRBJ2-7; D remains ambiguous. Trimming removed 2 bases from V and 1 base from J, with 3 bases in between. CDR1 and CDR2 from the germline V gene are LGHDT and YNNKEL (reference sequence). There are 12 residues in the CDR3. CDR3 bases: TGTGCCAGCAGCCAAATGTCCTACGAGCAGTACTTC. Residues: CASSQMSYEQYF.

This clonotype was counted ten times or more. The chain employs TRBV7-3 and TRBJ1-1; D is perhaps TRBD1 (6 bases). The CDR3 has 13 amino acids. The V and J ends lost 2 bases and 7 bases respectively, with 11 bases between them. CDR1 SGHTA and CDR2 FQGTGA come from the germline V gene. In DNA form, the CDR3 reads TGTGCCAGCAGCTTAGTGGGGGGCTTTGAAGCTTTCTTT. As protein: CASSLVGGFEAFF.

CDR3 nucleotides: TGTGCCAGCAGAATGGACAGGGAGCGTCAGCCCCAGCATTTT. Its protein product is CASRMDRERQPQHF. The chain joins TRBV27 to TRBJ1-5, with TRBD1 matching 8 bases. Germline CDR1 and CDR2: MNHEY and SMNVEV (reference sequence). CDR3 length: 14 amino acids. The junction had 7 bases not matched to a gene; V was cut back by 6 bases and J by 6 bases.

The chain has TRBV2 and TRBJ2-1; TRBD2 is a possible D gene (5 bases). V gave up 4 bases and J gave up 0 bases, with 10 bases separating them. The V gene's germline CDR1 is SNHLY and CDR2 FYNNEI. The CDR3 extends over 15 amino acids. CDR3 residues: CASSVSGGSYNEQFF. The CDR3 nucleotides read TGTGCCAGCAGTGTGAGCGGTGGCTCCTACAATGAGCAGTTCTTC.

Points on this clonotype: It is likely a read error, because the conserved phenylalanine at the end of the CDR3 is missing. V gene TRBV12-3 or TRBV12-4 combines with J gene TRBJ1-2; 7 positions match TRBD1. The CDR3 covers 12 residues. V lost 5 bases, J lost 7 bases, and 4 bases stayed unmatched. DNA for the CDR3: TGTGCCAGCAGTGCCAGGGGGATTGGCTACACCCTC. Encoded protein: CASSARGIGYTL.

On this clonotype: A junction end diverges from the germline sequence, so it may reflect a read error. The chain is built from TRBV28 and TRBJ1-3, with D possibly being TRBD1 (5 bases). Per germline, CDR1 MDHEN and CDR2 SYDVKM. The CDR3 runs 14 residues. The CDR3 DNA reads as TGTACCAGCAGTGGGGGGTCTTCAGGAAACACCATATATTTT. Amino acid sequence: CTSSGGSSGNTIYF.